These 5 T cell receptor beta chains were sequenced from one sample in a study of OX40 agonist ivuxolimab in advanced cancers. TCRdb keeps only in-frame clones here, not all; method: immunoSEQ multiplex PCR. The table has roughly 60,000 clones, about 88% seen once. Sample: CD4+ or CD8+ T cells sorted from blood, taken in a trial of the OX40 agonist ivuxolimab. These receptors were obtained from an adult with an advanced solid tumor such as melanoma, head and neck, liver or kidney cancer.

This clone has just one count. The CDR3 region is CASSLDPLGETQYF. Here the CDR3 DNA reads TGTGCCAGCAGCTTAGATCCTTTGGGAGAGACCCAGTACTTC. The chain couples TRBV7-6 to TRBJ2-5; D is unclear. Per germline, CDR1 SGHVS and CDR2 FNYEAQ. The CDR3 runs to 14 residues. V lost 1 base to trimming and J lost 4 bases, with 10 bases between them.

The chain joins TRBV19 to TRBJ1-4; possibly TRBD1 for D (6 bases). The CDR3 is 16 residues long. V lost 4 bases and J 8 bases, leaving 20 bases between the germline ends. Germline CDR1 is LNHDA and CDR2 is SQIVND (reference sequence). The chain's CDR3 is CASSTARTALGEKLFF. The CDR3 nucleotides read TGTGCCAGTAGTACAGCGAGGACAGCGTTGGGGGAAAAACTGTTTTTT.

This clone was observed once. The chain recombines TRBV7-3 with TRBJ2-1; 7 bases are shared with TRBD2. V trimming: 6 bases; J trimming: 7 bases; junction bases outside the gene matches: 12. CDR1 SGHTA and CDR2 FQGTGA come from the germline V gene. This CDR3 comprises 15 residues. This CDR3 is CASSRLAGVSNEQFF. CDR3 nucleotide sequence: TGTGCCAGCAGTCGACTAGCCGGGGTGTCGAATGAGCAGTTCTTC.

The chain links TRBV28 to TRBJ2-7, with D uncertain. The germline V gene has CDR1 MDHEN and CDR2 SYDVKM. V gave up 2 bases and J gave up 7 bases, with 15 bases separating them. This CDR3 comprises 14 residues. The CDR3 sequence is CASSLISVGREQYF. In DNA, the CDR3 is TGTGCCAGCAGTTTAATATCGGTGGGAAGGGAGCAGTACTTC.

This rearrangement joins TRBV18 to TRBJ1-5, with D perhaps matching TRBD1 (5 bases). The CDR3 consists of 14 residues. Trimming shortened V by 5 bases and J by 0 bases, and 8 bases separated the two germline ends. Germline lookup yields CDR1 KGHSH and CDR2 LQKENI. The CDR3: CASSMTASNQPQHF. CDR3 DNA sequence: TGTGCCAGCTCAATGACAGCTAGCAATCAGCCCCAGCATTTT.